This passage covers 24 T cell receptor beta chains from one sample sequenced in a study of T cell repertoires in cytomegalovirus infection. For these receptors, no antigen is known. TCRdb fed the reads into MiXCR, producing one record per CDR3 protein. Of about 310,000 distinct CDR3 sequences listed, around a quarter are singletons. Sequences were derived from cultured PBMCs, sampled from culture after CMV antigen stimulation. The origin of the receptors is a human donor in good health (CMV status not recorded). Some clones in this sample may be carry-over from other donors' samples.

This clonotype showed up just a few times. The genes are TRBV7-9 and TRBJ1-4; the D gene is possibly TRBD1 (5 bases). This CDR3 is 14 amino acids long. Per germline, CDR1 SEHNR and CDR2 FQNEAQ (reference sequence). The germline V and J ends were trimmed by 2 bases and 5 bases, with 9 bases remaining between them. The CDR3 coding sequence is TGTGCCAGCAGCTTACCCGGACAAAATGAAAAACTGTTTTTT. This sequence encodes CASSLPGQNEKLFF.

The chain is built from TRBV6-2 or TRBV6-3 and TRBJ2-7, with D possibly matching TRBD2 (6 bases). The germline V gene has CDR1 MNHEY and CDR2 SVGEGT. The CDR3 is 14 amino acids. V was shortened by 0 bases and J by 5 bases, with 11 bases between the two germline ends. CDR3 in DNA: TGTGCCAGCAGTTACTCGCGCGGAGGGGACGAGCAGTACTTC. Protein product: CASSYSRGGDEQYF.

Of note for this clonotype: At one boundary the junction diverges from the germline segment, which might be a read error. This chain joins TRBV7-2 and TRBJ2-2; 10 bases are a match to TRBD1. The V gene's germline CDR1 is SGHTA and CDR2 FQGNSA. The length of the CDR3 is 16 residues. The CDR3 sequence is CASSKRQGANTGEPFF. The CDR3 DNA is TGTGCCAGCAGCAAAAGACAGGGGGCGAACACCGGGGAGCCGTTTTTT.

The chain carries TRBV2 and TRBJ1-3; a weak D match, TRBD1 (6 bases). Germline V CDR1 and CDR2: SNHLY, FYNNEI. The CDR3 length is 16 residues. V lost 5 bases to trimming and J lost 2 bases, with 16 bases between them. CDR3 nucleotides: TGTGCCAGCAGTTTAGACAGGATAGACGCTGGAAACACCATATATTTT. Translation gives CASSLDRIDAGNTIYF. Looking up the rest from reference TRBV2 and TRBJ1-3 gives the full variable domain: EPEVTQTPSHQVTQMGQEVILRCVPISNHLYFYWYRQILGQKVEFLVSFYNNEISEKSEIFDDQFSVERPDGSNFTLKIRSTKLEDSAMYFCASSLDRIDAGNTIYFGEGSWLTVV.

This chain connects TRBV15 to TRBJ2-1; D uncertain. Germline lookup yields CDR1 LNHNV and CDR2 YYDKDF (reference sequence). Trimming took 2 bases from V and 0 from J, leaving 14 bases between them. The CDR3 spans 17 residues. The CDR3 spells CATSRPFGPRSYNEQFF. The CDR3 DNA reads TGTGCCACCAGCAGACCGTTCGGGCCCCGCTCCTACAATGAGCAGTTCTTC.

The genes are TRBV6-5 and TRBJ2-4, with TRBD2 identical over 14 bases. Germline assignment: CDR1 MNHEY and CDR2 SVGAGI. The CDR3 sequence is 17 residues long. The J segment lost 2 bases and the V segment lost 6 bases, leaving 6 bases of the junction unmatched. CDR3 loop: CASRSGTSGRTKNIQYF. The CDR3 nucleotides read TGTGCCAGCAGATCGGGGACTAGCGGGAGAACCAAAAACATTCAGTACTTC.

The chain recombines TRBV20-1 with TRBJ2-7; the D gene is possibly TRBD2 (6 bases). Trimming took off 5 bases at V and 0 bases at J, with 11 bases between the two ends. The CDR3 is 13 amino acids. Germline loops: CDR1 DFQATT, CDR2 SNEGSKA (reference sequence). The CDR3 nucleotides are TGCAGTGCTGATAGCGGTAGCTCCTACGAGCAGTACTTC. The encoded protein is CSADSGSSYEQYF.

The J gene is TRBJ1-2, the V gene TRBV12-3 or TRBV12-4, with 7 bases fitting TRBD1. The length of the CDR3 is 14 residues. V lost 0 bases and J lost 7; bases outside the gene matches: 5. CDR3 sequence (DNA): TGTGCCAGCAGTTTAGCGCCAGGGGGTAGTGGCTACACCTTC. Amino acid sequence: CASSLAPGGSGYTF.

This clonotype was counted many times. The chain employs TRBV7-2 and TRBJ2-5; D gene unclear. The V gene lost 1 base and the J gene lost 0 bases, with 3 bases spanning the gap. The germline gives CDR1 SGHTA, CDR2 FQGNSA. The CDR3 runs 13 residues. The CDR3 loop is CASSLVHQETQYF. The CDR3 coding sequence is TGTGCCAGCAGCTTAGTCCACCAAGAGACCCAGTACTTC.

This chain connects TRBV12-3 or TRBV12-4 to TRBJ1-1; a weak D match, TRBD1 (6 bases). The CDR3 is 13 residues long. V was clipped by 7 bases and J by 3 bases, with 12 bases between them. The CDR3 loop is CASTSDSYTEAFF. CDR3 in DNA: TGTGCCAGCACTTCGGACAGTTACACTGAAGCTTTCTTT.

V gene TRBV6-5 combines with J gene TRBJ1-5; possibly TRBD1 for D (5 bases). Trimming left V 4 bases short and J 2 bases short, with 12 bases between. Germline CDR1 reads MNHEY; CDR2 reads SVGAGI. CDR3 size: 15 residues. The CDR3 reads CASSWGGEGNQPQHF. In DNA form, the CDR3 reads TGTGCCAGCAGTTGGGGGGGTGAAGGCAATCAGCCCCAGCATTTT.

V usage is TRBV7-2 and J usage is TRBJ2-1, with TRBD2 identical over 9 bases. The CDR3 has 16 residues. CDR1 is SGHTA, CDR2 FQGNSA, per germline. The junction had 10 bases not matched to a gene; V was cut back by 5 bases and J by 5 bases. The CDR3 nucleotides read TGTGCCAGCAGCGGGGGGGGGCTAGCGGGGCACAATGAGCAGTTCTTC. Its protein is CASSGGGLAGHNEQFF.

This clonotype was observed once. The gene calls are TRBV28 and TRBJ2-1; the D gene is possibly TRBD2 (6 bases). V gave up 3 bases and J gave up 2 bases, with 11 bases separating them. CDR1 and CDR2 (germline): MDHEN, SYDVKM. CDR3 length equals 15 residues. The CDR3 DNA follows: TGTGCCAGCAGTTTCGCGGACTACACCTACAATGAGCAGTTCTTC. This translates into CASSFADYTYNEQFF.

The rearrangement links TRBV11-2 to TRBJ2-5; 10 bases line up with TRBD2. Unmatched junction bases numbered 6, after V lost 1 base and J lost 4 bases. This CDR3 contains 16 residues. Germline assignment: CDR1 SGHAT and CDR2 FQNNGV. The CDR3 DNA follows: TGTGCCAGCAGCTTAGCTACTAGCGGGAAGGGAGAGACCCAGTACTTC. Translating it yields CASSLATSGKGETQYF. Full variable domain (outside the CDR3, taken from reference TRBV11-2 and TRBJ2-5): EAGVAQSPRYKIIEKRQSVAFWCNPISGHATLYWYQQILGQGPKLLIQFQNNGVVDDSQLPKDRFSAERLKGVDSTLKIQPAKLEDSAVYLCASSLATSGKGETQYFGPGTRLLVL.

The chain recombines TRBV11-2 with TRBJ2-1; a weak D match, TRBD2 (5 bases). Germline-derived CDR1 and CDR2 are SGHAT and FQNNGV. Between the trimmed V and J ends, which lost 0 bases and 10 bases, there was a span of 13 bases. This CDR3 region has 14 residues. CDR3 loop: CASSLDPYSEEQFF. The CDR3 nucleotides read TGTGCCAGCAGCTTAGATCCATATAGCGAGGAGCAGTTCTTC.

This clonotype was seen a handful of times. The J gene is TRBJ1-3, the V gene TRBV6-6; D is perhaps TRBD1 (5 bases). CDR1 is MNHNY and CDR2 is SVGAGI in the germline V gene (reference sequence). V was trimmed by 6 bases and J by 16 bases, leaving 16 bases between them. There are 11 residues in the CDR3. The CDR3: CASRQQDHSYF. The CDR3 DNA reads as TGTGCCAGCAGGCAACAGGACCACAGTTATTTT.

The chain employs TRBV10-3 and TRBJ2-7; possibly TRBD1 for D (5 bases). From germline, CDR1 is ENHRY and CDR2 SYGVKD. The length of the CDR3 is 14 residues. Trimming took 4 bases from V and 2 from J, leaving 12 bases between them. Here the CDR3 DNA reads TGTGCCATCAGTGGTAGACAGCAAACCTACGAGCAGTACTTC. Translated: CAISGRQQTYEQYF.

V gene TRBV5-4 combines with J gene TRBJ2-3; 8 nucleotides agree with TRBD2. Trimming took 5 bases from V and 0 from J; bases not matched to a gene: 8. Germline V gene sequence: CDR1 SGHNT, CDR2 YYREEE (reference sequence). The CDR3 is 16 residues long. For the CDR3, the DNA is TGTGCCAGCAGGGCCTGGAGCGGGAGCAGCACAGATACGCAGTATTTT. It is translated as CASRAWSGSSTDTQYF.

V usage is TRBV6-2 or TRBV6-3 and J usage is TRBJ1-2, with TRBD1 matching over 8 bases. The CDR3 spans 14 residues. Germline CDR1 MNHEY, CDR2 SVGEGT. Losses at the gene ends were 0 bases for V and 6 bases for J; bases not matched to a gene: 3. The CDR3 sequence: CASSYSAGGNGYTF. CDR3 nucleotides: TGTGCCAGCAGTTACTCGGCAGGGGGCAATGGCTACACCTTC.

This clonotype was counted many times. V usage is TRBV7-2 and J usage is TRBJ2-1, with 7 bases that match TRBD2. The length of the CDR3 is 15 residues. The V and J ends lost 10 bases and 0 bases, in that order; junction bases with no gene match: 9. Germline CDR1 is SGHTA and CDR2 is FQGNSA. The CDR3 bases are TGTGCCACCCAATTCTGGGAGGGCTCCTACAATGAGCAGTTCTTC. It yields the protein CATQFWEGSYNEQFF.

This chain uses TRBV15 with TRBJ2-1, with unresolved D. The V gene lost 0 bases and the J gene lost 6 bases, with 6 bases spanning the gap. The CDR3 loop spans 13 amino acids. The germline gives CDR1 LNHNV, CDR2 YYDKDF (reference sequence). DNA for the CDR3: TGTGCCACCAGCAGAGATTCTAGCAATGAGCAGTTCTTC. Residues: CATSRDSSNEQFF.

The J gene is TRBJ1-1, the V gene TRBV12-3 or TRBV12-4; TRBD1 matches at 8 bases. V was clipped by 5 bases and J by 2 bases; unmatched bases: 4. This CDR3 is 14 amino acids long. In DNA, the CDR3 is TGTGCCAGCAGTCCAGGGGGCTATAACACTGAAGCTTTCTTT. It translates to CASSPGGYNTEAFF.

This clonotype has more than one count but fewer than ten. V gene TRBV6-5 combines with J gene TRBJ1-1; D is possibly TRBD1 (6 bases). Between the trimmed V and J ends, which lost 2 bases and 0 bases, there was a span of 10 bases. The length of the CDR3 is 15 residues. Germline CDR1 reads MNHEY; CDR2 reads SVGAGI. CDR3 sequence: CASSYGGRVNTEAFF. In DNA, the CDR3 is TGTGCCAGCAGTTACGGGGGCAGGGTGAACACTGAAGCTTTCTTT.

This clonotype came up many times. CDR3: CASSTGTLPNQPQHF. The CDR3 nucleotides are TGTGCCAGCAGCACCGGGACATTGCCCAATCAGCCCCAGCATTTT. The chain has TRBV7-2 and TRBJ1-5; maybe TRBD1 (6 bases). CDR3 length: 15 residues. The germline V and J ends were trimmed by 5 bases and 3 bases, with 14 bases remaining between them. Germline CDR1 reads SGHTA; CDR2 reads FQGNSA.